The 22 T cell receptor beta chains below come from one sample, sequenced in a study of monozygotic twins with inflammatory bowel disease. TCRdb re-called the 5' RACE reads; one entry per CDR3 protein, DNA not given. This sample lists approximately 140,000 distinct CDR3 sequences; its ten largest clones have under 2.5%. The sample was blood. These receptors were taken from a human donor with ulcerative colitis or Crohn's disease, or a healthy co-twin of an affected twin (not recorded which).

V is TRBV6-5 and J is TRBJ1-1; TCRdb's D call, TRBD1, is unchecked because there is no DNA. Germline CDR1 is MNHEY and CDR2 is SVGAGI. The CDR3 length is 16 residues. The CDR3 loop is CASSYSRTGVNTEAFF.

The V and J genes are TRBV7-2 and TRBJ1-1. The CDR3 extends over 14 amino acids. CDR1 and CDR2 from the germline V gene are SGHTA and FQGNSA. CDR3 in amino acids: CASSFPQLNTEAFF.

This chain joins TRBV27 and TRBJ2-1. The CDR3 consists of 11 residues. CDR1 and CDR2 (germline): MNHEY, SMNVEV (reference sequence). The CDR3 loop reads CASSFSGEQFF.

The rearrangement links TRBV20-1 to TRBJ2-2. CDR1 DFQATT and CDR2 SNEGSKA come from the germline V gene (reference sequence). The CDR3 spans 14 residues. CDR3 region: CSARAGVSTGELFF.

The rearrangement joins TRBV18 to TRBJ2-5; with no DNA, the TCRdb D assignment of TRBD1 cannot be verified. There are 15 residues in the CDR3. CDR1 is KGHSH and CDR2 is LQKENI in the germline V gene. The CDR3 region is CASSRMAGGQETQYF.

The rearrangement links TRBV19 to TRBJ2-2; TCRdb names TRBD2, which stays unverified in the absence of DNA. This CDR3 is built from 20 residues. Germline loops: CDR1 LNHDA, CDR2 SQIVND (reference sequence). This CDR3 reads CASSIAPHWRGTPNTGELFF.

The chain recombines TRBV7-9 with TRBJ2-3; with no DNA, the TCRdb D assignment of TRBD1 cannot be verified. CDR3 size: 11 residues. CDR1 SEHNR and CDR2 FQNEAQ come from the germline V gene (reference sequence). The CDR3 sequence: CASRQGGTQYF.

The chain recombines TRBV5-1 with TRBJ2-3; TCRdb calls TRBD2, which cannot be checked without DNA. The CDR3 is 16 amino acids. CDR1 is SGHRS and CDR2 is YFSETQ in the germline V gene. CDR3: CASSWTSGGAWNTQYF.

The chain couples TRBV3-1 to TRBJ1-6; the TCRdb D gene call, TRBD1, has no DNA to confirm it. This CDR3 is 15 amino acids long. Per germline, CDR1 LGHDT and CDR2 YNNKEL (reference sequence). Here the CDR3 reads CASSLSGGLGSPLHF.

The chain's CDR3 is CASSQDLRQSSAYEQYF. The rearrangement joins TRBV4-3 to TRBJ2-7; TCRdb's D gene call, TRBD2, goes unchecked for lack of DNA. CDR3 length: 17 amino acids. CDR1 LGHNA and CDR2 YSLEER come from the germline V gene.

This chain's CDR3 is CASSYSQGRNSPLHF. This chain joins TRBV6-5 and TRBJ1-6; TCRdb designates TRBD1, a call that cannot be tested without DNA. The CDR3 is made up of 15 amino acids. Germline V CDR1 and CDR2: MNHEY, SVGAGI.

The chain couples TRBV20-1 to TRBJ1-2; checking the TCRdb D call of TRBD1 is not possible without DNA. Germline V gene lookup returns CDR1 DFQATT and CDR2 SNEGSKA (reference sequence). The CDR3 length is 16 residues. CDR3 sequence reads: CSARDGGTGGNYGYTF.

The chain employs TRBV7-7 and TRBJ2-3; TCRdb designates TRBD2, a call that cannot be tested without DNA. Germline V gene data show CDR1 as SSHAT and CDR2 as FNYEAQ (reference sequence). There are 15 residues in the CDR3. The CDR3 sequence: CASSKNSGVGDTQYF.

The chain couples TRBV7-9 to TRBJ2-3. The germline V gene encodes CDR1 SEHNR and CDR2 FQNEAQ (reference sequence). The CDR3 length is 13 residues. The CDR3 region is CASSLEGSDTQYF.

The chain couples TRBV20-1 to TRBJ2-6. The CDR3 extends over 14 amino acids. CDR1 DFQATT and CDR2 SNEGSKA come from the germline V gene (reference sequence). The CDR3 protein is CSARIGLGANVLTF.

The chain couples TRBV5-1 to TRBJ2-2; TCRdb lists TRBD2, though no DNA is available to test this call. CDR1 and CDR2 (germline): SGHRS, YFSETQ. This CDR3 has 15 residues. The CDR3 is CASILGTANTGELFF.

This chain uses TRBV18 with TRBJ1-4. The CDR3 has 16 residues. Germline lookup yields CDR1 KGHSH and CDR2 LQKENI. CDR3 residues: CASSPPGGAHGEKLFF.

The genes are TRBV20-1 and TRBJ1-2; TCRdb's D call of TRBD1 is untestable without DNA. Germline loops: CDR1 DFQATT, CDR2 SNEGSKA (reference sequence). The CDR3 is made up of 12 amino acids. CDR3 protein: CSARAHGDGYTF.

This chain uses TRBV5-6 with TRBJ1-3; the TRBD1 assignment by TCRdb is unverifiable without DNA. The germline CDR1 and CDR2 sequences are SGHDT and YYEEEE. The CDR3 covers 16 residues. The CDR3 sequence: CASSFRTWGSGNTIYF. Drawing the rest from reference TRBV5-6 and TRBJ1-3, the complete variable domain is DAGVTQSPTHLIKTRGQQVTLRCSPKSGHDTVSWYQQALGQGPQFIFQYYEEEERQRGNFPDRFSGHQFPNYSSELNVNALLLGDSALYLCASSFRTWGSGNTIYFGEGSWLTVV.

This chain uses TRBV6-2 or TRBV6-3 with TRBJ2-1. The CDR3 runs to 16 residues. Germline assignment: CDR1 MNHEY and CDR2 SVGEGT. CDR3 loop: CASSYSRGELYNEQFF.

This sequence joins TRBV7-2 and TRBJ2-4; TCRdb lists TRBD1, though no DNA is available to test this call. This CDR3 is 16 amino acids long. Germline loops: CDR1 SGHTA, CDR2 FQGNSA. The CDR3 spells CASSLVSQGGKNIQYF.

The chain recombines TRBV7-2 with TRBJ1-1; TCRdb proposes TRBD1, but this gene call is untestable without DNA. The CDR3 length is 15 residues. Germline V gene sequence: CDR1 SGHTA, CDR2 FQGNSA. The CDR3 loop reads CASSLEPRGNTEAFF.